This TCR beta chain was captured by sequencing in a study of blood T cell repertoires in COVID-19. For the study at large: Acute and convalescent COVID-19 samples came from the United States, Italy and Spain. In each case, the material was cDNA or gDNA derived from T cells, B-cell-depleted T cells, or PBMCs.

Seattle patients were enrolled while actively infected and followed longitudinally. Authors' analysis steps: Amplification of reference gene primers provided the estimated nucleated cell counts. TCRdb keeps only in-frame clones here, not all; method: immunoSEQ multiplex PCR. V, J and clone size derive from that table, while D and trimming were established from the DNA sequence. The sample gives about 150,000 clones, 83% of which show up once; 9.5% to 13% is in the top ten. Per germline, CDR1 MNHEY and CDR2 SVGAGI. The CDR3 has 15 residues. V shed 5 bases and J 8 bases; nucleotides not matched to a gene: 8.

The rearrangement joins TRBV6-5 to TRBJ2-5, with 13 bases that match TRBD2. This sequence was found in an older woman with COVID-19, enrolled during active disease. Sequencing input: peripheral blood. The DNA of the CDR3 is TGTGCCAGCAGTCCTTCCGGGACTAGCGGGGCCACCCAGTACTTC. This translates into CASSPSGTSGATQYF.